Listed here are 21 T cell receptor beta chains from one sample, sequenced in a study of early T cells in non-severe SARS-CoV-2 infection. TCRdb re-called the 5' RACE reads with MiXCR, one entry per CDR3 protein. The sample has tens of thousands of distinct CDR3 sequences, 8% to 13% seen once. Sample: whole blood, taken at baseline. The receptors shown here come from an adult who was a healthcare worker with PCR-confirmed SARS-CoV-2 infection or an uninfected control (not recorded which).

CDR3 coding DNA: TGTGCCAGCAGCTTAGTGGCGGGAGGACCAGATACGCAGTATTTT. Translated: CASSLVAGGPDTQYF. The rearrangement links TRBV7-8 to TRBJ2-3; 8 bases align to TRBD2. V trimming: 1 base; J trimming: 4 bases; junction bases outside the gene matches: 4. Germline V gene data show CDR1 as SGHVS and CDR2 as FQNEAQ. This CDR3 has 15 residues.

The chain has TRBV12-3 or TRBV12-4 and TRBJ2-1, with D perhaps TRBD2 (6 bases). V dropped 8 bases and J dropped 2 bases, with 13 bases sitting between them. This CDR3 is 14 amino acids long. This CDR3 reads CASLRERAYNEQFF. The CDR3 DNA reads as TGTGCCAGCCTTCGGGAGAGGGCCTACAATGAGCAGTTCTTC.

The chain couples TRBV12-3 or TRBV12-4 to TRBJ2-3, with D unresolved. CDR3 length equals 14 residues. Trimming left V 1 base short and J 2 bases short, with 7 bases between. The CDR3 sequence is CASSLEDTTDTQYF. CDR3 in DNA: TGTGCCAGCAGTTTAGAAGACACCACAGATACGCAGTATTTT.

This clonotype was found many times. The chain joins TRBV19 to TRBJ1-5; TRBD1 might be the D (6 bases). Germline CDR1 and CDR2: LNHDA and SQIVND (reference sequence). With 4 bases removed from V and 0 bases from J, the gap between germline ends came to 7 bases. The CDR3 covers 14 residues. CDR3 DNA sequence: TGTGCCAGTAGTAGGACAGCTAGCAATCAGCCCCAGCATTTT. This translates into CASSRTASNQPQHF.

The sample holds a few counts of this clonotype. The V and J genes are TRBV12-3 or TRBV12-4 and TRBJ2-3; TRBD1 is a possible D gene (6 bases). The CDR3 spans 14 residues. The ends were cut back, 6 bases at V and 2 bases at J, with 12 bases in the middle. CDR3 loop: CASRRTGFTDTQYF. The CDR3 nucleotides read TGTGCCAGCAGACGAACAGGGTTCACAGATACGCAGTATTTT.

DNA for the CDR3: TGTGCCATCAGTGACTCTCGGACCTTTTCTGCAGGAAACACCATATATTTT. This encodes CAISDSRTFSAGNTIYF. J is TRBJ1-3 and V is TRBV10-3, with unresolved D. Trimming shortened V by 3 bases and J by 4 bases, and 19 bases separated the two germline ends. The germline CDR1 and CDR2 sequences are ENHRY and SYGVKD. This CDR3 comprises 17 residues.

The genes are TRBV5-1 and TRBJ1-1; D gene ambiguous. CDR3 length: 14 amino acids. Germline CDR1 and CDR2: SGHRS and YFSETQ. V dropped 4 bases and J dropped 7 bases, with 17 bases sitting between them. CDR3 coding DNA: TGCGCCAGCAGCGATACCCGGGCAGTCGATGAAGCTTTCTTT. It encodes CASSDTRAVDEAFF.

The rearrangement joins TRBV7-9 to TRBJ2-7; 8 bases fit TRBD1. The CDR3 runs 17 residues. From germline, CDR1 is SEHNR and CDR2 FQNEAQ (reference sequence). Germline trimming cut 0 bases from V and 6 bases from J; bases unmatched to any gene: 13. CDR3 sequence (DNA): TGTGCCAGCAGCTTAGCCGGCCTGCGGCAGGGGGCCTCCGAGCAGTACTTC. This codes for CASSLAGLRQGASEQYF. Filled out from reference TRBV7-9 and TRBJ2-7, the complete variable domain reads DTGVSQNPRHKITKRGQNVTFRCDPISEHNRLYWYRQTLGQGPEFLTYFQNEAQLEKSRLLSDRFSAERPKGSFSTLEIQRTEQGDSAMYLCASSLAGLRQGASEQYFGPGTRLTVT.

This clonotype appeared a few times. The rearrangement uses TRBV5-1 and TRBJ1-5, with unresolved D. Looked up from germline, CDR1 is SGHRS and CDR2 is YFSETQ. This CDR3 comprises 13 residues. V lost 4 bases and J lost 0, with 5 bases in between. Here the CDR3 reads CASSTDSNQPQHF. CDR3 DNA: TGCGCCAGCAGCACGGATAGCAATCAGCCCCAGCATTTT.

DNA of the CDR3: TGCAGTGCTAGGGATGCCTATGGCTACACCTTC. Translation: CSARDAYGYTF. This chain connects TRBV20-1 to TRBJ1-2; no clear D gene. Germline CDR1 DFQATT, CDR2 SNEGSKA (reference sequence). V was cut by 3 bases and J by 4 bases, with 6 bases left in between. The CDR3 covers 11 residues.

The CDR3 coding sequence is TGTGCCAGCAGCCAAGGGACAGCGGATGAAAAACTGTTTTTT. Residues: CASSQGTADEKLFF. V is TRBV7-9 and J is TRBJ1-4; 7 nucleotides line up with TRBD1. This CDR3 is built from 14 residues. Germline V gene sequence: CDR1 SEHNR, CDR2 FQNEAQ (reference sequence). J gave up 6 bases and V 5 bases, and 6 bases lay outside the gene matches. Drawing the rest from reference TRBV7-9 and TRBJ1-4, the complete variable domain is DTGVSQNPRHKITKRGQNVTFRCDPISEHNRLYWYRQTLGQGPEFLTYFQNEAQLEKSRLLSDRFSAERPKGSFSTLEIQRTEQGDSAMYLCASSQGTADEKLFFGSGTQLSVL.

The genes are TRBV10-3 and TRBJ2-7; 10 nucleotides match TRBD2. CDR1 and CDR2 (germline): ENHRY, SYGVKD. With 3 bases clipped from V and 6 bases from J, the junction kept 8 bases outside the gene matches. The CDR3 contains 15 residues. CDR3: CAISEPSGRAGEQYF. CDR3 nucleotides: TGTGCCATCAGTGAACCCAGCGGGAGGGCCGGCGAGCAGTACTTC.

This clonotype was counted a few times. The chain combines TRBV24-1 with TRBJ2-3; TRBD2 matches 8 bases. This CDR3 is 12 amino acids long. V lost 7 bases to trimming and J lost 6 bases; unmatched junction nucleotides: 2. CDR1 and CDR2 from the germline V gene are KGHDR and SFDVKD. Written as DNA, the CDR3 is TGTGCCACCAGGGGACTAGACGATACGCAGTATTTT. This codes for CATRGLDDTQYF.

This clonotype was seen repeatedly, ten times or more. V gene TRBV5-1 combines with J gene TRBJ2-7, with no clear D. This CDR3 spans 16 amino acids. Per germline, CDR1 SGHRS and CDR2 YFSETQ. V lost 0 bases to trimming and J lost 0 bases, with 13 bases between them. The CDR3 loop reads CASSLESKESSYEQYF. The CDR3 nucleotides read TGCGCCAGCAGCTTGGAATCAAAGGAGTCCTCCTACGAGCAGTACTTC.

The chain carries TRBV28 and TRBJ2-4, with D possibly matching TRBD2 (6 bases). Germline V CDR1 and CDR2: MDHEN, SYDVKM. This CDR3 region has 17 residues. V lost 3 bases and J 0 bases, leaving 15 bases between the germline ends. CDR3: CASSFKFAGLAKNIQYF. DNA of the CDR3: TGTGCCAGCAGTTTTAAGTTTGCGGGACTAGCCAAAAACATTCAGTACTTC.

V is TRBV27 and J is TRBJ2-3; D perhaps matches TRBD2 (6 bases). Germline V gene data show CDR1 as MNHEY and CDR2 as SMNVEV (reference sequence). The CDR3 loop spans 16 amino acids. Trimming took 4 bases from V and 1 from J, leaving 15 bases between them. In nucleotides, the CDR3 is TGTGCCAGCAGTTCAGTTCGGGAGTTGGGCACAGATACGCAGTATTTT. It encodes CASSSVRELGTDTQYF.

In this sample, this clonotype turned up a few times. V and J are TRBV27 and TRBJ2-5; a possible D gene is TRBD2 (5 bases). The germline gives CDR1 MNHEY, CDR2 SMNVEV (reference sequence). V was trimmed by 2 bases and J by 4 bases, leaving 11 bases between them. The CDR3 contains 14 residues. The CDR3 protein is CASSLRLAGETQYF. Written as DNA, the CDR3 is TGTGCCAGCAGTTTAAGGCTAGCCGGAGAGACCCAGTACTTC.

V gene TRBV7-8 combines with J gene TRBJ2-3; possibly TRBD2 for D (6 bases). The CDR3 is 16 amino acids. Germline V CDR1 and CDR2: SGHVS, FQNEAQ. V gave up 4 bases and J gave up 1 base, with 15 bases separating them. The CDR3 DNA follows: TGTGCCAGCAGCTCCTCTTCGGCTAGCGGCACAGATACGCAGTATTTT. It is translated as CASSSSSASGTDTQYF.

This clonotype was detected ten times or more. The J gene is TRBJ2-1, the V gene TRBV20-1, with D maybe TRBD2 (5 bases). Trimming left V 3 bases short and J 1 base short, with 13 bases between. The CDR3 loop spans 15 amino acids. Germline CDR1 reads DFQATT; CDR2 reads SNEGSKA (reference sequence). CDR3 region: CSARGGGSSYNEQFF. The CDR3 DNA sequence: TGCAGTGCTAGGGGCGGCGGGTCGTCCTACAATGAGCAGTTCTTC.

This clonotype was seen a handful of times. The gene calls are TRBV20-1 and TRBJ2-5, with 9 bases that match TRBD2. Germline CDR1 DFQATT, CDR2 SNEGSKA (reference sequence). The CDR3 covers 14 residues. Written as DNA, the CDR3 is TGCAGGGGCAATAGCGGGAGTTACCAAGAGACCCAGTACTTC. This translates into CRGNSGSYQETQYF.

This chain connects TRBV19 to TRBJ2-7; D remains ambiguous. In germline, CDR1 is LNHDA, CDR2 SQIVND (reference sequence). The CDR3 length is 13 residues. V was trimmed by 3 bases and J by 1 base, leaving 7 bases between them. CDR3 sequence (DNA): TGTGCCAGTAGTATGGCCCAGTCCTACGAGCAGTACTTC. Amino acids: CASSMAQSYEQYF.